This T cell receptor beta chain was captured by sequencing in a study of OX40 agonist ivuxolimab in advanced cancers. Study background: Among those enrolled, mean age was around 60 years (range roughly 20 to 79) and 82.7% were male. Study conclusions and caveats: Doses of 0.1 to 3.0 mg/kg were accompanied by clonal expansion of CD4+ and CD8+ blood T cells by week 6.

With respect to this clone: Its antigen is unidentified.

The CDR3 is made up of 16 amino acids. Germline V lookup: CDR1 MGHRA, CDR2 YSYEKL. After removal of 3 bases from V and 6 bases from J, the junction contained 13 bases not matched to a gene. Sequencing was performed with immunoSEQ multiplex PCR; in TCRdb, only in-frame clones are kept and a portion is missing. The data hold 55,000 to 70,000 clones, with around 84% observed a single time. The J gene is TRBJ2-7, the V gene TRBV4-1, with TRBD1 matching over 8 bases. This specimen was CD4+ or CD8+ T cells sorted from blood, taken in a trial of the OX40 agonist ivuxolimab. The clonotype originates from an adult with an advanced solid tumor such as melanoma, head and neck, liver or kidney cancer. The CDR3 nucleotides read TGCGCCAGCAGCCAGACTCCCGGGACAGGTAAACCCGAGCAGTACTTC. Protein product: CASSQTPGTGKPEQYF.